These T cell receptor beta chains were read from a single sample in a study of beta chain features in type 1 diabetes. Repertoires were generated with immunoSEQ multiplex PCR, while TCRdb's copy carries only in-frame clones and drops some. This table holds hundreds of thousands of clones, about an eighth found once. The sample was naive CD4+ T cells from blood. Source of these receptors: a woman aged 18-35 years in good health. CDR3s include the opening cysteine and the closing phenylalanine or tryptophan. The order of the fields is CDR3 DNA, CDR3 protein, V gene, clone size, D gene, J gene. The D gene is left open where the match is weak. Only some rows state a clone size, as once, few, many or a class for expanded clones.

TGTGCCAGCACCAGCCCCTCTGGGGCCAACGTCCTGACTTTC,CASTSPSGANVLTF,TRBV9,few,NA,TRBJ2-6
TGTGCCAGCAGCAATCCCGGGACAGAGGGTGATCTAGCGGGCGGATTT,CASSNPGTEGDLAGGF,TRBV21-1,NA,NA,TRBJ2-3
TGTGCCAGCGGGATGAACACTGAAGCTTTCTTT,CASGMNTEAFF,TRBV6-5,once,NA,TRBJ1-1
TGTGCCAGCAGTTACTCGGGGCAGCTACACCAAGAGACCCAGTACTTC,CASSYSGQLHQETQYF,TRBV6-6,few,NA,TRBJ2-5
TGCGCCAGCAGCTTAAGACAGGGTTCCTACGAGCAGTACTTC,CASSLRQGSYEQYF,TRBV5-1,NA,TRBD1,TRBJ2-7
TGTGCCTGGAGTGAATGGGGGACAGGGCATCAAGAGACCCAGTACTTC,CAWSEWGTGHQETQYF,TRBV30,NA,TRBD1,TRBJ2-5
TGTGCCCAGAACGGTGGAAGGAATGAAAAACTGTTTTTT,CAQNGGRNEKLFF,TRBV30,few,NA,TRBJ1-4
TGTGCCAGCAGCCAAGGCTCTAGCAATCAGCCCCAGCATTTT,CASSQGSSNQPQHF,TRBV4-2,NA,NA,TRBJ1-5
TGTGCCAGCAGCCCCCAGGGGGCGAGAGCTGAAGCTTTCTTT,CASSPQGARAEAFF,TRBV7-9,few,TRBD1,TRBJ1-1
TGTGCCAGCAGCTTTTCTAGACAGAACACTGAAGCTTTCTTT,CASSFSRQNTEAFF,TRBV7-8,few,NA,TRBJ1-1
TGTGCCAGCAGGATCTCCGAGGCCAACGTCCTGACTTTC,CASRISEANVLTF,TRBV9,few,NA,TRBJ2-6
TGTGCCAGCAGCTTCGCTTCAGGGAGTGAAGCTTTCTTT,CASSFASGSEAFF,TRBV7-9,NA,NA,TRBJ1-1
TGTGCCAGCAGCCCCCCAGGGGTCTACGAGCAGTACTTC,CASSPPGVYEQYF,TRBV7-9,few,NA,TRBJ2-7